This passage covers 32 T cell receptor beta chains from one sample sequenced in a study of blood T cell repertoires in COVID-19. Assay used: immunoSEQ multiplex PCR; TCRdb lists only in-frame clones, some missing. This sample has a few hundred thousand clones, with roughly 87% found just once. The sample consisted of PBMCs or T cells enriched from blood (not recorded which). The source is a woman under 30 who had recovered from COVID-19.

J is TRBJ2-1 and V is TRBV9, with 10 bases that match TRBD1. The CDR3 has 14 amino acids. Germline V gene lookup returns CDR1 SGDLS and CDR2 YYNGEE. Unmatched junction bases numbered 7, after V lost 4 bases and J lost 9 bases. This CDR3 is CASSSGTGVPEQFF. The CDR3 nucleotides read TGTGCCAGCAGCAGCGGGACAGGGGTACCTGAGCAGTTCTTC.

Here the CDR3 reads CASSVALAGGANEQFF. The CDR3 DNA reads TGTGCCAGCAGCGTAGCTCTAGCGGGGGGGGCGAATGAGCAGTTCTTC. V usage is TRBV9 and J usage is TRBJ2-1; 12 bases align to TRBD2. J was trimmed by 7 bases and V by 0 bases; bases with no gene match: 5. The length of the CDR3 is 16 residues. Germline CDR1 and CDR2: SGDLS and YYNGEE.

The chain carries TRBV4-3 and TRBJ1-2; 7 bases match TRBD1. The CDR3 runs 15 residues. CDR1 is LGHNA and CDR2 is YSLEER in the germline V gene. Trimming at V came to 0 bases and at J to 1 base, leaving 2 bases not matched to a gene. The chain's CDR3 is CASSQERQGNYGYTF. The DNA for the CDR3 is TGCGCCAGCAGCCAAGAGCGACAGGGTAACTATGGCTACACCTTC.

This clone has just one count. This chain links TRBV4-2 with TRBJ2-1; TRBD1 might be the D (8 bases). The length of the CDR3 is 16 residues. Germline V gene lookup returns CDR1 LGHNA and CDR2 YNFKEQ. The V and J ends lost 0 bases and 8 bases respectively, with 17 bases between them. The CDR3 here is CASSQEEDREGYEQFF. The CDR3 region has the DNA TGTGCCAGCAGCCAAGAAGAGGACAGGGAGGGTTATGAGCAGTTCTTC.

This chain uses TRBV7-8 with TRBJ2-7, with TRBD1 identical over 9 bases. Per the germline V gene, CDR1 is SGHVS and CDR2 is FQNEAQ. V shed 5 bases, J shed 2 bases, and the junction held 25 bases outside the gene matches. The CDR3 loop spans 21 amino acids. For the CDR3, the DNA is TGTGCCAGCAGCCCGGTCCCCCGGCTGGGGACAGGGCCCGGAATCACCTACGAGCAGTACTTC. Encoded protein: CASSPVPRLGTGPGITYEQYF.

The genes are TRBV28 and TRBJ2-5; D is unresolved. CDR1 is MDHEN, CDR2 SYDVKM, per germline. The CDR3 has 15 amino acids. The germline V and J ends were trimmed by 4 bases and 0 bases, with 12 bases remaining between them. Here the CDR3 DNA reads TGTGCCAGCAGTTCCCTCCCAGATAACCAAGAGACCCAGTACTTC. Its protein product is CASSSLPDNQETQYF.

The table lists this clone with a few counts. The V call is TRBV10-3, the J call TRBJ2-2; 7 positions match TRBD1. V gave up 10 bases and J gave up 2 bases; unmatched junction bases: 13. The CDR3 loop spans 16 amino acids. From germline, CDR1 is ENHRY and CDR2 SYGVKD. For the CDR3, the DNA is TGTGCCAGCCAAGGACAGGAGACCATCAACACCGGGGAGCTGTTTTTT. Amino acids: CASQGQETINTGELFF.

The gene calls are TRBV14 and TRBJ2-1; 10 bases agree with TRBD2. V lost 1 base and J lost 3; bases outside the gene matches: 3. The CDR3 contains 16 residues. Germline CDR1 and CDR2: SGHDN and FVKESK. The CDR3 here is CASSQGTSGFYNEQFF. Here the CDR3 DNA reads TGTGCCAGCAGCCAAGGGACTAGCGGCTTCTACAATGAGCAGTTCTTC. The complete variable domain, with remaining parts taken from reference TRBV14 and TRBJ2-1, reads EAGVTQFPSHSVIEKGQTVTLRCDPISGHDNLYWYRRVMGKEIKFLLHFVKESKQDESGMPNNRFLAERTGGTYSTLKVQPAELEDSGVYFCASSQGTSGFYNEQFFGPGTRLTVL.

The chain couples TRBV20-1 to TRBJ1-2, with 11 bases identical to TRBD1. With 3 bases clipped from V and 8 bases from J, the junction kept 8 bases outside the gene matches. Germline V gives CDR1 DFQATT, CDR2 SNEGSKA (reference sequence). The CDR3 is made up of 14 amino acids. CDR3 DNA sequence: TGCAGTGCTAGTCGGACAGGGGGCTTGGAGGGCTACACCTTC. Residues: CSASRTGGLEGYTF.

The V call is TRBV7-9, the J call TRBJ1-2; D is ambiguous. Germline CDR1 reads SEHNR; CDR2 reads FQNEAQ (reference sequence). There are 15 residues in the CDR3. V shed 6 bases and J shed 8 bases, with 22 bases lying between them. CDR3 sequence reads: CASRPAHPVLTGYTF. CDR3 coding DNA: TGTGCCAGCAGGCCGGCGCACCCGGTACTAACAGGCTACACCTTC.

J is TRBJ2-3 and V is TRBV27; D perhaps matches TRBD1 (6 bases). The CDR3 runs 14 residues. V lost 8 bases to trimming and J lost 4 bases, with 16 bases between them. Germline V CDR1 and CDR2: MNHEY, SMNVEV (reference sequence). The chain's CDR3 is CASCRGRLSDTQYF. The CDR3 nucleotides read TGTGCCAGCTGCAGGGGCCGTTTATCAGATACGCAGTATTTT.

The gene calls are TRBV5-4 and TRBJ2-7; 12 bases are shared with TRBD2. The CDR3 extends over 17 amino acids. After removal of 4 bases from V and 3 bases from J, the junction contained 11 bases not matched to a gene. From germline, CDR1 is SGHNT and CDR2 YYREEE (reference sequence). CDR3 loop: CASSRGLAGFRGYEQYF. CDR3 nucleotide sequence: TGTGCCAGCAGCCGAGGACTAGCGGGATTCCGTGGCTACGAGCAGTACTTC.

This rearrangement joins TRBV9 to TRBJ1-1; D is ambiguous. Germline CDR1 reads SGDLS; CDR2 reads YYNGEE. This CDR3 contains 15 residues. The germline V and J ends were trimmed by 3 bases and 4 bases, with 16 bases remaining between them. The CDR3 DNA reads as TGTGCCAGCAGCGCCGGGAATTCGGGTGGCACTGAAGCTTTCTTT. It encodes CASSAGNSGGTEAFF.

This chain joins TRBV7-6 and TRBJ2-7; 8 positions match TRBD1. Per germline, CDR1 SGHVS and CDR2 FNYEAQ. This CDR3 has 16 residues. V was pared by 2 bases and J by 0 bases, with 6 bases of the junction left unmatched. CDR3 residues: CASSLTPGQVSYEQYF. The CDR3 bases are TGTGCCAGCAGCTTAACCCCGGGACAGGTCTCCTACGAGCAGTACTTC.

The chain is built from TRBV7-3 and TRBJ1-5; 8 bases line up with TRBD1. The CDR3 contains 16 residues. V shed 1 base, J shed 7 bases, and the junction held 9 bases outside the gene matches. Germline CDR1 reads SGHTA; CDR2 reads FQGTGA. In DNA form, the CDR3 reads TGTGCCAGCAGCTTAAACCCAGGGACAGGAGGGCAGCCCCAGCATTTT. Translating it yields CASSLNPGTGGQPQHF.

The gene calls are TRBV6-5 and TRBJ1-2, with D possibly TRBD1 on 5 matching bases. V shed 8 bases and J shed 4 bases, with 20 bases lying between them. The CDR3 extends over 15 amino acids. CDR1 is MNHEY, CDR2 SVGAGI, per germline. In DNA form, the CDR3 reads TGTGCCAGCGACGACAGAGACGGATTAAGCTATGGCTACACCTTC. This translates into CASDDRDGLSYGYTF.

The chain is built from TRBV6-5 and TRBJ1-2; 8 positions agree with TRBD1. This CDR3 is 13 amino acids long. V shed 2 bases, J shed 8 bases, and the junction held 4 bases outside the gene matches. The germline gives CDR1 MNHEY, CDR2 SVGAGI. Here the CDR3 DNA reads TGTGCCAGCAGTTACCAGGGGGCTGGGGGCTACACCTTC. This gives the protein CASSYQGAGGYTF.

The chain carries TRBV6-6 and TRBJ1-1, with a weak D call TRBD1 (6 bases). V was trimmed by 7 bases and J by 5 bases, leaving 17 bases between them. The CDR3 spans 14 residues. Germline CDR1 and CDR2: MNHNY and SVGAGI (reference sequence). The CDR3 bases are TGTGCCAGCATCAGCGGCGGAGGACAGACTGAAGCTTTCTTT. Protein sequence: CASISGGGQTEAFF.

The chain couples TRBV3-1 (or the pseudogene TRBV3-2) to TRBJ1-6; D uncertain. Trimming stripped 1 base from V and 7 bases from J, with 8 bases between. There are 14 residues in the CDR3. Per germline, CDR1 LGHDT and CDR2 YNNKEL (reference sequence). The CDR3 DNA reads as TGTGCCAGCAGCCAAGGAACGGGAAATTCACCCCTCCACTTT. It is translated as CASSQGTGNSPLHF.

The chain uses TRBV25-1 and TRBJ1-5, with 7 bases that match TRBD1. Germline CDR1 and CDR2: MGHDK and SYGVNS. This CDR3 has 16 residues. With V trimmed by 2 bases and J by 0 bases, 4 bases remained unmatched. The CDR3 coding sequence is TGTGCCAGCAGTGAAGGGACAGACTATAGCAATCAGCCCCAGCATTTT. Protein sequence: CASSEGTDYSNQPQHF.

V is TRBV27 and J is TRBJ1-5; D gene ambiguous. V shed 3 bases and J shed 6 bases, with 9 bases lying between them. Germline V gives CDR1 MNHEY, CDR2 SMNVEV (reference sequence). There are 13 residues in the CDR3. The CDR3 nucleotides are TGTGCCAGCAGTTTCAGTAGACTTCAGCCCCAGCATTTT. Its translation is CASSFSRLQPQHF.

V gene TRBV28 combines with J gene TRBJ1-2; D unresolved. The CDR3 extends over 13 amino acids. The germline CDR1 and CDR2 sequences are MDHEN and SYDVKM. Trimming pared 4 bases from V and 6 bases from J, leaving 12 bases between. For the CDR3, the DNA is TGTGCCAGCAGTTATCCCAGTGGTGATGGCTACACCTTC. This codes for CASSYPSGDGYTF.

The chain's CDR3 is CASRTNRHYGYTF. CDR3 DNA sequence: TGTGCCAGCAGAACGAACAGACACTATGGCTACACCTTC. The chain joins TRBV28 to TRBJ1-2; no definite D call. The CDR3 totals 13 residues. Trimming removed 6 bases at V and 3 bases at J, with 11 bases between. Germline loops: CDR1 MDHEN, CDR2 SYDVKM.

The chain joins TRBV25-1 to TRBJ2-7; no reliable D call. The CDR3 consists of 11 residues. CDR1 MGHDK and CDR2 SYGVNS come from the germline V gene. V shed 8 bases and J shed 0 bases, with 5 bases lying between them. Here the CDR3 reads CASGRSYEQYF. The CDR3 DNA reads TGTGCCAGCGGCCGCTCCTACGAGCAGTACTTC.

The chain links TRBV4-3 to TRBJ2-1; possibly TRBD2 for D (5 bases). There are 15 residues in the CDR3. V was shortened by 0 bases and J by 9 bases, with 15 bases between the two germline ends. The germline CDR1 and CDR2 sequences are LGHNA and YSLEER. CDR3 sequence: CASSQEIGSLCEQFF. The CDR3 DNA sequence: TGCGCCAGCAGCCAAGAAATTGGGAGTCTATGTGAGCAGTTCTTC.

CDR3 bases: TGCGCCAGCAGCGGATTCGCCGGGGAGCATAAGAACACTGAAGCTTTCTTT. Protein product: CASSGFAGEHKNTEAFF. The chain joins TRBV5-1 to TRBJ1-1; D not resolved. The CDR3 is made up of 17 amino acids. V lost 4 bases to trimming and J lost 1 base, with 20 bases between them. Germline CDR1 SGHRS, CDR2 YFSETQ.

This chain links TRBV2 with TRBJ1-4; D ambiguous. The CDR3 length is 10 residues. The germline gives CDR1 SNHLY, CDR2 FYNNEI. V lost 6 bases and J lost 7, with 3 bases in between. The CDR3 region is CASRAEKLFF. Written as DNA, the CDR3 is TGTGCCAGCAGGGCTGAAAAACTGTTTTTT. The variable domain in full, completed from reference TRBV2 and TRBJ1-4, reads EPEVTQTPSHQVTQMGQEVILRCVPISNHLYFYWYRQILGQKVEFLVSFYNNEISEKSEIFDDQFSVERPDGSNFTLKIRSTKLEDSAMYFCASRAEKLFFGSGTQLSVL.

The chain has TRBV9 and TRBJ1-6, with 10 bases lining up with TRBD1. The CDR3 covers 14 residues. Trimming at V came to 2 bases and at J to 13 bases, leaving 6 bases not matched to a gene. Germline CDR1 and CDR2: SGDLS and YYNGEE. CDR3 amino acids: CASSVGQGFLPLHF. The CDR3 region has the DNA TGTGCCAGCAGCGTGGGACAGGGGTTTCTTCCCCTCCACTTT.

V usage is TRBV20-1 and J usage is TRBJ1-2, with 8 positions matching TRBD1. V shed 3 bases and J 4 bases; nucleotides not matched to a gene: 7. This CDR3 comprises 14 residues. Germline V gene data show CDR1 as DFQATT and CDR2 as SNEGSKA (reference sequence). CDR3: CSASLGRGLYGYTF. Here the CDR3 DNA reads TGCAGTGCTAGTCTGGGCAGGGGGCTCTATGGCTACACCTTC.

The V call is TRBV6-5, the J call TRBJ2-7; maybe TRBD2 (6 bases). The V and J ends lost 7 bases and 1 base respectively, with 17 bases between them. The CDR3 covers 15 residues. The V gene's germline CDR1 is MNHEY and CDR2 SVGAGI. CDR3 DNA: TGTGCCAGCACATTTTCACCGGAGGGGTCCTACGAGCAGTACTTC. Encoded protein: CASTFSPEGSYEQYF.

The rearrangement joins TRBV5-1 to TRBJ1-1; the match to TRBD1 covers 7 bases. Germline CDR1 is SGHRS and CDR2 is YFSETQ. The CDR3 sequence is 14 residues long. After removal of 1 base from V and 7 bases from J, the junction contained 7 bases not matched to a gene. The CDR3 region has the DNA TGCGCCAGCAGCTTGTCGACAGGGACCGGTGAAGCTTTCTTT. It yields the protein CASSLSTGTGEAFF.

Only one count was recorded for this clone. This chain uses TRBV6-2 or TRBV6-3 with TRBJ2-5; possibly TRBD1 for D (5 bases). The germline CDR1 and CDR2 sequences are MNHEY and SVGEGT. The CDR3 contains 12 residues. V lost 4 bases and J 5 bases, leaving 8 bases between the germline ends. The CDR3 DNA reads as TGTGCCAGCAGTTGGAACAGGGAGACCCAGTACTTC. Residues: CASSWNRETQYF.